The T cell receptor beta chain under discussion was sequenced for a study of CD8+CD57+ T cells in acquired aplastic anemia. Study as a whole: Sorted CD4+ and CD8+ cells yielded DNA averaging approximately 3 ug.

CDR3 length equals 11 residues. CDR1 is DFQATT and CDR2 is SNEGSKA in the germline V gene (reference sequence). Study observations and caveats: Sharing between patients and controls was observed for around 27 CD8+ CDR3 sequences.

Template material for TCR beta VDJ and CDR3 profiling consisted of genomic DNA. MiXCR was run by TCRdb on the reads, yielding one entry per CDR3 protein. Of about 210,000 distinct CDR3 sequences in the sample, 30% to 35% were seen once. For this clonotype: Its antigen is undetermined. One base away lies a much larger clone, so this may be a sequencing read error.

The receptor was derived from a human donor in good health, serving as a control. The V call is TRBV20-1, the J call TRBJ1-1, with D unresolved. The sample comprised sorted CD4+, CD8+, or CD8+CD57+ T cells (not recorded which) from PBMCs. The CDR3 sequence: CSAGINTKAFF. CDR3 sequence (DNA): TGCAGTGCTGGGATCAACACTAAAGCTTTCTTT.